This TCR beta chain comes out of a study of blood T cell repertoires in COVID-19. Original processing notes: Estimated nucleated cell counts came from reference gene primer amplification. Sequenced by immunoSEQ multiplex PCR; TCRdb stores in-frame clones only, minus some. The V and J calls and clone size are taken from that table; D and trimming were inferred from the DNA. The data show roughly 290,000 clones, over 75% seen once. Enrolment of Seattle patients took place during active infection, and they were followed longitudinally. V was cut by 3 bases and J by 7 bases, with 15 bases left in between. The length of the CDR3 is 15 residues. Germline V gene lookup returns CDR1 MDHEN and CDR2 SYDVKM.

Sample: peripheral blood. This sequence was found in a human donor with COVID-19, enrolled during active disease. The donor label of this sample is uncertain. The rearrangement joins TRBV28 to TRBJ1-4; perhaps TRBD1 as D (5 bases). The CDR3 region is CASSFLLGRGEKLFF. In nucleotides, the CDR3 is TGTGCCAGCAGTTTTCTACTGGGGCGCGGTGAAAAACTGTTTTTT.